This entry features one T cell receptor beta chain sequence. This specimen comes from a study of blood T cell repertoires in COVID-19. In the study overall: Sites across the United States, Italy and Spain contributed samples from acute and convalescent COVID-19.

This CDR3 comprises 15 residues. The germline gives CDR1 SGHRS, CDR2 YFSETQ. V shed 4 bases and J shed 0 bases, with 10 bases lying between them. In the authors' methods: Amplifying reference gene primers gave estimates of nucleated cell counts. Sequencing used immunoSEQ multiplex PCR; TCRdb keeps in-frame clones, though not all of them. V and J calls and clone size are as listed in that table; D and trimming were resolved from the DNA. The sample lists some 150,000 clones; over 65% were seen once. The specimen was peripheral blood. This chain uses TRBV5-1 with TRBJ1-4; D gene unclear. This clonotype originated in an older man with acute or convalescent COVID-19. CDR3 region: CASSPTQTTNEKLFF. The CDR3 region has the DNA TGCGCCAGCAGCCCTACACAGACAACTAATGAAAAACTGTTTTTT.